The T cell receptor (beta chain) described here comes from a study of vaccination and CD4 T cells after COVID-19. The wider study: Drawing of post-COVID samples took place a median around 110 days after diagnosis (range 35 to 161).

Documented treatment: approximately 10-day PBMC culture with coronavirus spike peptide pools or control peptides (ViraFEST assay). About 1.8 million PBMCs went into each well for culture with approximately 9.4 IU/ml IL-2 and around 10 ug/ml peptide pools. At the Johns Hopkins FTIC core, DNA taken from cultured CD4+ T cells was sequenced by way of the Oncomine TCR Beta short-read assay. TCRdb passed the PCR reads through MiXCR, listing each CDR3 protein once. The sample carries about 7,000 distinct CDR3 sequences, about 79% recorded once. This CDR3 has 13 amino acids. The trim removed 8 bases at V and 5 bases at J, leaving 4 bases unmatched. Germline CDR1 is ENHRY and CDR2 is SYGVKD. Comments on this clonotype: Antigen specificity is unknown.

This sequence joins TRBV10-3 and TRBJ2-2; 8 positions match TRBD1. This clonotype was sampled from a human donor who had recovered from COVID-19. Material: CD4+ T cells from blood, cultured in vitro. The CDR3, as DNA: TGTGCCATCGGGACAGGAGGGACCGGGGAGCTGTTTTTT. Protein sequence: CAIGTGGTGELFF.